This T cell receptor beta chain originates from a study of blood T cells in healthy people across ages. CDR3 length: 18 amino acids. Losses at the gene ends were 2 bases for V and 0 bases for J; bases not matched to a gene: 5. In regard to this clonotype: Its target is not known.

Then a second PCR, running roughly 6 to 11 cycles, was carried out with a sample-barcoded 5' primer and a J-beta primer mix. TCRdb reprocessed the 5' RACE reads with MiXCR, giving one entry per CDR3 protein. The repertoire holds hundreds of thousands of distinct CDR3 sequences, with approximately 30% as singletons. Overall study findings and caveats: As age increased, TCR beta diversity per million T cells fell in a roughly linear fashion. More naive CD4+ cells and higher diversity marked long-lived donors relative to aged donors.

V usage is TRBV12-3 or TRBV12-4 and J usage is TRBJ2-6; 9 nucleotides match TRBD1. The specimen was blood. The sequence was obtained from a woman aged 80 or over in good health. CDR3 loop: CASSLRGQGSSGANVLTF. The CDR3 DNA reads TGTGCCAGCAGTTTAAGAGGACAGGGGAGCTCTGGGGCCAACGTCCTGACTTTC.